This T cell receptor (beta chain) was found in a study of Ad26.COV2.S vaccination and SARS-CoV-2 variants. Measured with immunoSEQ multiplex PCR; TCRdb has only the in-frame clones, and not every one. The table shows about 320,000 clones, with roughly 84% occurring only once. CDR1 is ENHRY and CDR2 is SYGVKD in the germline V gene. CDR3 size: 13 residues. V was clipped by 6 bases and J by 4 bases, with 12 bases between them. Treatment of the sample: roughly 20 received Ad26.COV2.S at low or high dose, single or two shots; roughly five received placebo; per-sample allocation not given. Collection of samples fell on day 63 after the first vaccine or placebo injection. This Boston cohort included adults aged 18-55 years.

The chain has TRBV10-3 and TRBJ1-2; the D is unclear. The sequencing used peripheral blood, collected in a trial of Ad26.COV2.S vaccine versus placebo. This receptor was taken from a person aged 18-65 years who received the Ad26.COV2.S COVID-19 vaccine or a placebo. This CDR3 is CAIRKDGSYGYTF. The CDR3, as DNA: TGTGCCATCAGAAAGGACGGCTCCTATGGCTACACCTTC.